Listed below are T cell receptor beta chains from one sample, sequenced in a study of shared clonotypes between healthy human individuals. Generated by immunoSEQ multiplex PCR, the TCRdb table keeps only in-frame clones and is missing some. In the table there are 600,000 to 800,000 clones, 72% of which are singletons. Sequenced input: memory CD4+ T cells sorted from blood. These receptors originate from a woman aged 25 to 45 in good health. Each CDR3 is given with its conserved first and last residue. The D gene is left open where the match is weak. Not all rows give a size; the values are once, few, many and, for expanded clones, a class.

J	D	V	size	CDR3	DNA
TRBJ2-1	.	TRBV6-4	.	CASSPDFYNEQFF	TGTGCCAGCAGCCCGGACTTTTACAATGAGCAGTTCTTC
TRBJ2-7	TRBD2	TRBV28	many	CASRETSGSYYEQYF	TGTGCCAGCAGGGAAACTAGCGGGAGTTATTACGAGCAGTACTTC
TRBJ1-5	.	TRBV19	.	CASSIDGSPGQPQHF	TGTGCCAGTAGTATAGACGGGTCGCCGGGTCAGCCCCAGCATTTT
TRBJ1-1	.	TRBV9	.	CASSPQVEAFF	TGTGCCAGCAGCCCCCAGGTTGAAGCTTTCTTT
TRBJ1-1	.	TRBV30	once	CAWSVLTGNTEAFF	TGTGCCTGGAGTGTGCTGACAGGGAACACTGAAGCTTTCTTT
TRBJ2-7	.	TRBV6-1	once	CASSELYEQYF	TGTGCCAGCAGTGAACTGTACGAGCAGTACTTC
TRBJ2-7	TRBD2	TRBV7-2	.	CASSEGTSGSYEQYF	TGTGCCAGCAGCGAAGGGACTAGCGGGAGTTACGAGCAGTACTTC
TRBJ2-1	TRBD1	TRBV9	once	CASSGRDRGNNEQFF	TGTGCCAGCAGCGGCCGGGACAGGGGAAACAATGAGCAGTTCTTC
TRBJ2-7	TRBD1	TRBV6-5	few	CASTTGGNSYEQYF	TGTGCCAGCACCACAGGGGGGAACTCCTACGAGCAGTACTTC
TRBJ2-1	.	TRBV5-1	few	CASSLERVGEQFF	TGCGCCAGCAGCTTGGAACGGGTTGGTGAGCAGTTCTTC
TRBJ1-2	TRBD1	TRBV5-1	.	CASSLALGRGMSGYTF	TGCGCCAGCAGCTTGGCCCTCGGCAGGGGGATGTCTGGCTACACCTTC
TRBJ2-7	TRBD2	TRBV7-9	.	CASSELFGGSGSRDEQYF	TGTGCCAGCAGCGAACTTTTTGGTGGGAGCGGGAGTAGGGACGAGCAGTACTTC
TRBJ2-7	.	TRBV6-1	.	CASSVPGTKVQYF	TGTGCCAGCAGTGTTCCCGGGACAAAAGTGCAGTACTTC
TRBJ1-5	TRBD1	TRBV2	few	CASNPDRGQNQPQHF	TGTGCCAGCAATCCGGACAGGGGGCAGAATCAGCCCCAGCATTTT
TRBJ2-7	TRBD1	TRBV13	.	CASSSTSGTGFYEQYF	TGTGCCAGCAGCTCTACATCCGGGACAGGGTTCTACGAGCAGTACTTC
TRBJ1-1	TRBD1	TRBV10-2	.	CASSDRDRLGNTEAFF	TGCGCCAGCAGTGACCGGGACAGGTTGGGGAACACTGAAGCTTTCTTT
TRBJ1-1	TRBD1	TRBV5-1	.	CASSLEGAETEAFF	TGCGCCAGCAGCTTGGAGGGGGCTGAGACTGAAGCTTTCTTT
TRBJ2-1	.	TRBV30	.	CAWSVGMGQFF	TGTGCCTGGAGTGTAGGCATGGGGCAGTTCTTC